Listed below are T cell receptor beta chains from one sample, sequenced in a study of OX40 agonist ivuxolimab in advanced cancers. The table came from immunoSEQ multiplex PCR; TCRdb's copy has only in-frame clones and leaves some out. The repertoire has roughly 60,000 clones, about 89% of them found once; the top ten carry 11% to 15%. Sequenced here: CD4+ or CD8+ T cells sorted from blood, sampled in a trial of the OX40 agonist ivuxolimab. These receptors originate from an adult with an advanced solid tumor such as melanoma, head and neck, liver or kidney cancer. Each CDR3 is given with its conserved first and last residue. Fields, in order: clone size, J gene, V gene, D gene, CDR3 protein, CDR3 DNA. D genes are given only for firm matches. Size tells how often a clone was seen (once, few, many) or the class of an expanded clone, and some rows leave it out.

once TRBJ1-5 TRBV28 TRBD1 CASSLEQGGDQPQHF TGTGCCAGCAGTTTAGAACAGGGGGGAGATCAGCCCCAGCATTTT
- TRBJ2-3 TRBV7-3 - CASSRGLSPDTQYF TGTGCCAGCAGCCGCGGACTATCCCCAGATACGCAGTATTTT
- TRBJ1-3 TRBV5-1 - CASSLAGTEGNTIYF TGCGCCAGCAGCTTGGCCGGGACCGAAGGAAACACCATATATTTT
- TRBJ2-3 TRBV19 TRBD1 CASSWDRVVDTQYF TGTGCCAGTAGCTGGGACAGGGTCGTAGATACGCAGTATTTT
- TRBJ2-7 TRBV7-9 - CASSLGVTRDTYLKEQYF TGTGCCAGCAGCCTAGGGGTTACCCGGGACACCTATTTGAAAGAGCAGTACTTC
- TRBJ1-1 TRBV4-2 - CASSLSGGNTEAFF TGTGCCAGCAGCCTGTCGGGGGGGAACACTGAAGCTTTCTTT
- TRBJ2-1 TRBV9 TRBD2 CASSVGLAGSVEQFF TGTGCCAGCAGCGTAGGTCTAGCGGGGTCCGTTGAGCAGTTCTTC
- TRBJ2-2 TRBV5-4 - CASSGASVNTGELFF TGTGCCAGCAGCGGGGCCAGTGTCAACACCGGGGAGCTGTTTTTT
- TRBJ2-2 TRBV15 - CATSTFAGTGELFF TGTGCCACCAGCACTTTTGCCGGGACCGGGGAGCTGTTTTTT
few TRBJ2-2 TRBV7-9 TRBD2 CASSPRLAGAGELFF TGTGCCAGCAGCCCAAGACTAGCGGGAGCCGGGGAGCTGTTTTTT
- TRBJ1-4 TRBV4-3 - CASSQQATNEKLFF TGCGCCAGCAGCCAACAAGCAACTAATGAAAAACTGTTTTTT
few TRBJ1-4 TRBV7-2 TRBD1 CASSLLVDRGHEKLFF TGTGCCAGCAGCTTGCTCGTGGACAGGGGGCATGAAAAACTGTTTTTT
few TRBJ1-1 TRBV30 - CAWSDRVAEAFF TGTGCCTGGAGTGACAGGGTCGCTGAAGCTTTCTTT
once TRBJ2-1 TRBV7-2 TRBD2 CASSPQGTSGSGEQFF TGTGCCAGCAGCCCACAGGGGACTAGCGGGAGTGGTGAGCAGTTCTTC
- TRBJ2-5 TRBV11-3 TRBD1 CASSPGQGMETQYF TGTGCCAGCAGCCCGGGACAGGGGATGGAGACCCAGTACTTC
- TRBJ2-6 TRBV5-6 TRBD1 CASSWGQPYSGANVLTF TGTGCCAGCAGCTGGGGACAGCCTTACTCTGGGGCCAACGTCCTGACTTTC
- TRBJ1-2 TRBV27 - CASSYRAGYGYTF TGTGCCAGCAGCTACAGGGCGGGCTATGGCTACACCTTC
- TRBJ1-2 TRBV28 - CASSRPWTANYGYTF TGTGCCAGCAGCCGTCCTTGGACCGCTAACTATGGCTACACCTTC
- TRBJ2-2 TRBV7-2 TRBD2 CASSLSGRSGGELFF TGTGCCAGCAGTTTGAGCGGGAGGTCGGGCGGGGAGCTGTTTTTT
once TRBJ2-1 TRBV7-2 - CASSSGTSLYNEQFF TGTGCCAGCAGCTCCGGGACTTCGCTTTACAATGAGCAGTTCTTC
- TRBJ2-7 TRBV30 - CAWSAMGVLKYEQYF TGTGCCTGGAGCGCCATGGGGGTCTTGAAGTACGAGCAGTACTTC
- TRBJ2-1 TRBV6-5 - CASTPAGNSYNEQFF TGTGCCAGCACCCCAGCGGGTAACTCCTACAATGAGCAGTTCTTC
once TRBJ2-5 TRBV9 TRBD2 CASSLTGLANRETQYF TGTGCCAGCAGCCTAACGGGACTAGCGAACAGGGAGACCCAGTACTTC
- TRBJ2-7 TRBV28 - CASSLLGEVFYEQYF TGTGCCAGCAGTTTATTAGGGGAGGTCTTCTACGAGCAGTACTTC
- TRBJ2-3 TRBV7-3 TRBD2 CASSISGRFTDTQYF TGTGCCAGCAGCATTAGCGGGAGATTCACAGATACGCAGTATTTT
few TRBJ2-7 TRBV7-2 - CASSLDLSFGGFSYEQYF TGTGCCAGCAGCTTAGATTTGTCCTTTGGAGGGTTTTCCTACGAGCAGTACTTC
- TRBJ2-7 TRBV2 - CASSDHAYEQYF TGTGCCAGCAGTGATCATGCTTACGAGCAGTACTTC
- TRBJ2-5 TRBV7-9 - CASSLALAGVVLETQYF TGTGCCAGCAGCTTAGCCCTGGCAGGGGTTGTGCTAGAGACCCAGTACTTC
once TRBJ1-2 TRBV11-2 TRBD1 CASSLSRDRFYGYTF TGTGCCAGCAGCTTAAGCCGGGACAGGTTTTATGGCTACACCTTC
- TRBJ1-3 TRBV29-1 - CSVEKGTGNTIYF TGCAGCGTTGAGAAGGGGACAGGAAACACCATATATTTT
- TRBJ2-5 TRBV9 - CASSVEGLWETQYF TGTGCCAGCAGCGTAGAGGGGTTATGGGAGACCCAGTACTTC
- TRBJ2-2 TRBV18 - CASSPSSGDTGELFF TGTGCCAGCTCACCATCGTCTGGGGACACCGGGGAGCTGTTTTTT
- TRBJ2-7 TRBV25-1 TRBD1 CASSVNRGRGEQYF TGTGCCAGCAGTGTCAACAGGGGGCGCGGCGAGCAGTACTTC
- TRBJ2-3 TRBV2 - CASSETDTQYF TGTGCCAGCAGTGAAACAGATACGCAGTATTTT
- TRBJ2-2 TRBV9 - CASSVGGTNTGELFF TGTGCCAGCAGCGTGGGGGGAACGAACACCGGGGAGCTGTTTTTT
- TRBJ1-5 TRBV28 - CASRRALHSNQPQHF TGTGCCAGCAGAAGGGCCTTACATAGCAATCAGCCCCAGCATTTT